These 20 T cell receptor beta chains originate from one sample sequenced in a study of T-cell memory formation after mild COVID-19. Using its own MiXCR run on the 5' RACE reads, TCRdb lists one record per CDR3 protein. The sample yields approximately 210,000 distinct CDR3 sequences, roughly 27% seen once. The sample taken for sequencing was PBMCs or a T cell subset sorted from them (not recorded which). The receptors stem from an adult woman who had mild COVID-19 (a few samples of this study predate the infection). Cell type and time point are not known.

This clonotype has a single count. This chain joins TRBV29-1 and TRBJ1-2; 8 bases match TRBD1. Germline CDR1 SQVTM, CDR2 ANQGSEA. The CDR3 length is 12 residues. CDR3 loop: CIIGQGKDGYTF. The CDR3 DNA sequence: TGCATCATTGGACAGGGCAAGGATGGCTACACCTTC.

This clonotype has at least ten counts. V and J are TRBV3-1 and TRBJ2-5; 14 bases agree with TRBD2. CDR1 and CDR2 (germline): LGHDT, YNNKEL (reference sequence). CDR3 length equals 18 residues. J was trimmed by 3 bases and V by 4 bases; bases with no gene match: 10. The DNA for the CDR3 is TGTGCCAGCAGCCCACGACTAGCGGGAGGGCCAAGCGAAGAGACCCAGTACTTC. Its translation is CASSPRLAGGPSEETQYF.

V is TRBV12-3 or TRBV12-4 and J is TRBJ1-1; 8 nucleotides align to TRBD1. The length of the CDR3 is 16 residues. J was trimmed by 4 bases and V by 6 bases; bases with no gene match: 13. The CDR3 loop is CASRDADGRGPTEAFF. In DNA, the CDR3 is TGTGCCAGCAGGGATGCCGATGGCAGGGGGCCCACTGAAGCTTTCTTT.

This clonotype came up many times. V gene TRBV20-1 combines with J gene TRBJ2-3, with D unresolved. The length of the CDR3 is 15 residues. V lost 1 base and J lost 2, with 13 bases in between. CDR1 is DFQATT, CDR2 SNEGSKA, per germline (reference sequence). The chain's CDR3 is CSARGIFQATDTQYF. In DNA form, the CDR3 reads TGCAGTGCTAGAGGGATATTCCAGGCCACAGATACGCAGTATTTT.

This rearrangement joins TRBV5-1 to TRBJ1-2, with 7 bases aligning to TRBD1. The CDR3 sequence is 15 residues long. Germline CDR1 and CDR2: SGHRS and YFSETQ. The V segment lost 6 bases and the J segment 8 bases; nucleotides outside the gene matches: 16. The CDR3 DNA sequence: TGCGCCAGCACCGTTCGGGGGGACAGTCTAAGGGGCTACACCTTC. Translation: CASTVRGDSLRGYTF.

The sample holds a few counts of this clonotype. V is TRBV7-3 and J is TRBJ2-3; the D is unclear. CDR3 size: 18 residues. Germline values: CDR1 SGHTA, CDR2 FQGTGA. Trimming left V 1 base short and J 3 bases short, with 20 bases between. This CDR3 reads CASSLITKRAQRTDTQYF. The DNA of the CDR3 is TGTGCCAGCAGCTTAATTACCAAACGGGCTCAGAGGACAGATACGCAGTATTTT.

This clonotype was seen a handful of times. The chain links TRBV18 to TRBJ1-1; 7 bases fit TRBD1. Germline-derived CDR1 and CDR2 are KGHSH and LQKENI. The CDR3 contains 15 residues. Unmatched junction bases numbered 4, after V lost 3 bases and J lost 0 bases. The CDR3 loop is CASSPTGVMNTEAFF. The CDR3 nucleotides are TGTGCCAGCTCACCCACAGGGGTCATGAACACTGAAGCTTTCTTT.

In its sample, this clonotype was seen a few times. V and J are TRBV18 and TRBJ1-5; maybe TRBD1 (6 bases). The CDR3 extends over 16 amino acids. The ends were cut back, 0 bases at V and 1 base at J, with 10 bases in the middle. Germline assignment: CDR1 KGHSH and CDR2 LQKENI. CDR3 bases: TGTGCCAGCTCACCACCGGGGCAGGGGAGCAATCAGCCCCAGCATTTT. Protein: CASSPPGQGSNQPQHF.

The V gene is TRBV15, the J gene TRBJ2-1; 7 bases line up with TRBD1. The CDR3 extends over 15 amino acids. V lost 0 bases and J lost 8; bases outside the gene matches: 7. Germline CDR1 is LNHNV and CDR2 is YYDKDF (reference sequence). The CDR3 region is CATSRDRQGAHEQFF. In DNA, the CDR3 is TGTGCCACCAGCAGAGATAGACAGGGAGCCCATGAGCAGTTCTTC.

The rearrangement uses TRBV4-3 and TRBJ2-3; D unresolved. CDR1 and CDR2 (germline): LGHNA, YSLEER. The V end lost 2 bases, the J end lost 0 bases, and 9 bases lay between the germline ends. This CDR3 contains 15 residues. The CDR3 protein is CASSQSFESTDTQYF. The DNA for the CDR3 is TGCGCCAGCAGCCAAAGTTTCGAAAGCACAGATACGCAGTATTTT.

The chain recombines TRBV18 with TRBJ2-7, with 10 positions matching TRBD2. Germline V lookup: CDR1 KGHSH, CDR2 LQKENI. This CDR3 region has 15 residues. V shed 5 bases, J shed 5 bases, and the junction held 9 bases outside the gene matches. This CDR3 is CASSGPLAGAHEQYF. The CDR3 DNA is TGTGCCAGCTCAGGACCGCTAGCGGGAGCCCACGAGCAGTACTTC.

This clonotype was counted a few times. This CDR3 is CSALFGQGAGGELFF. The CDR3, as DNA: TGCAGTGCCCTCTTCGGGCAGGGGGCCGGTGGGGAGCTGTTTTTT. This chain uses TRBV20-1 with TRBJ2-2; 8 bases match TRBD1. V shed 6 bases and J 8 bases; nucleotides not matched to a gene: 14. The CDR3 is made up of 15 amino acids. Germline-derived CDR1 and CDR2 are DFQATT and SNEGSKA (reference sequence).

The J gene is TRBJ2-7, the V gene TRBV7-2, with a possible D match to TRBD2 (6 bases). V was shortened by 5 bases and J by 0 bases, with 14 bases between the two germline ends. The length of the CDR3 is 15 residues. From germline, CDR1 is SGHTA and CDR2 FQGNSA. The CDR3 DNA reads as TGTGCCAGCAGCAGCGCGGGGTTGAGCTCCTACGAGCAGTACTTC. Amino acids: CASSSAGLSSYEQYF.

The V gene is TRBV27, the J gene TRBJ2-3, with D perhaps being TRBD1 or TRBD2 (6 bases each). V was pared by 6 bases and J by 6 bases, with 19 bases between. CDR3 size: 15 residues. CDR1 is MNHEY and CDR2 is SMNVEV in the germline V gene (reference sequence). The CDR3 sequence: CASRSLEGGKDTQYF. CDR3 coding DNA: TGTGCCAGCAGATCCCTAGAGGGGGGTAAGGATACGCAGTATTTT.

This chain links TRBV5-6 with TRBJ1-2, with D possibly being TRBD1 (5 bases). Germline CDR1 and CDR2: SGHDT and YYEEEE. The ends were cut back, 1 base at V and 6 bases at J, with 13 bases in the middle. The CDR3 runs 14 residues. CDR3 sequence (DNA): TGTGCCAGCAGCTTGCCAGGGTCGGGTGATGGCTACACCTTC. It yields the protein CASSLPGSGDGYTF. The whole variable domain, remainder taken from reference TRBV5-6 and TRBJ1-2, is DAGVTQSPTHLIKTRGQQVTLRCSPKSGHDTVSWYQQALGQGPQFIFQYYEEEERQRGNFPDRFSGHQFPNYSSELNVNALLLGDSALYLCASSLPGSGDGYTFGSGTRLTVV.

The gene calls are TRBV7-2 and TRBJ1-2; D is undetermined. Germline loops: CDR1 SGHTA, CDR2 FQGNSA. The CDR3 has 14 amino acids. Trimming took off 5 bases at V and 2 bases at J, with 12 bases between the two ends. The CDR3 region is CASSPGLGNYGYTF. In nucleotides, the CDR3 is TGTGCCAGCAGCCCGGGGTTGGGGAACTATGGCTACACCTTC.

The chain links TRBV7-2 to TRBJ2-1; TRBD2 might be the D (6 bases). V lost 5 bases, J lost 5 bases, and 16 bases lay in between. Germline values: CDR1 SGHTA, CDR2 FQGNSA. The CDR3 is 15 amino acids. The CDR3 here is CASSVLAVGHNEQFF. DNA for the CDR3: TGTGCCAGCAGCGTCTTAGCGGTGGGACACAATGAGCAGTTCTTC.

The table lists this clonotype with a few counts. This rearrangement joins TRBV7-6 to TRBJ1-1; no firm D call. Germline V gene data show CDR1 as SGHVS and CDR2 as FNYEAQ. This CDR3 is built from 15 residues. V was pared by 6 bases and J by 1 base, with 15 bases between. The CDR3 loop reads CASSSLDGPNTEAFF. Written as DNA, the CDR3 is TGTGCCAGCAGTTCCCTGGACGGACCGAACACTGAAGCTTTCTTT. The whole variable domain, filled in from reference TRBV7-6 and TRBJ1-1, reads GAGVSQSPRYKVTKRGQDVALRCDPISGHVSLYWYRQALGQGPEFLTYFNYEAQQDKSGLPNDRFSAERPEGSISTLTIQRTEQRDSAMYRCASSSLDGPNTEAFFGQGTRLTVV.

The chain combines TRBV5-6 with TRBJ1-2, with 7 bases matching TRBD1. Germline V CDR1 and CDR2: SGHDT, YYEEEE. After removal of 4 bases from V and 3 bases from J, the junction contained 6 bases not matched to a gene. The CDR3 sequence is 14 residues long. CDR3 residues: CASSLGDRYYGYTF. The CDR3 DNA sequence: TGTGCCAGCAGCCTGGGGGACAGATACTATGGCTACACCTTC.

The chain links TRBV12-3 or TRBV12-4 to TRBJ1-1; 9 bases are shared with TRBD1. V dropped 5 bases and J dropped 3; count of bases not matched to a gene: 4. The CDR3 extends over 14 amino acids. This CDR3 is CASSLQGAYTEAFF. In DNA form, the CDR3 reads TGTGCCAGCAGTCTACAGGGGGCTTACACTGAAGCTTTCTTT.